The 3 T cell receptor beta chains below all came from one sample that was sequenced in a study of Graves' ophthalmopathy and Graves' hyperthyroidism (dated by TCRdb to about 2018). The listed sequencing device is Illumina HiSeq 2000. For repertoire sequencing, TCR beta CDR3 regions were amplified from RNA transcripts. The first round of RT-PCR was done with HTBI primers and the Qiagen OneStep RT-PCR kit, and was followed by a second round of multiplex PCR, then size selection and purification. The public reads were reanalyzed by TCRdb: fastp trimming at Q25, MiXCR alignment, in-frame beta chains only. Entries that share a CDR3 protein sequence are merged under the most common genes and DNA. The sample table holds 560,000 or so distinct CDR3 sequences, of which less than 45% were seen once. The ten top clones hold about 4.1% of the sample. Sequencing used peripheral blood or thyroid tissue (not recorded which). The source is an adult man with Graves' hyperthyroidism.

This clonotype was seen just once. The chain employs TRBV29-1 and TRBJ2-3; TRBD2 matches at 12 bases. The junction had 2 bases not matched to a gene; V was cut back by 5 bases and J by 2 bases. The CDR3 has 14 residues. CDR1 is SQVTM and CDR2 is ANQGSEA in the germline V gene. The chain's CDR3 is CSVTSGGYTDTQYF. The CDR3 region has the DNA TGCAGCGTTACTAGCGGGGGGTACACAGATACGCAGTATTTT.

This clonotype has at least ten counts. The chain couples TRBV25-1 to TRBJ2-7; D is perhaps TRBD2 (5 bases). Germline V gene sequence: CDR1 MGHDK, CDR2 SYGVNS. The V end was cut by 0 bases, the J end by 5 bases, with 8 bases between. CDR3 length: 13 amino acids. CDR3 sequence: CASSEYRGNEQYF. CDR3 nucleotide sequence: TGTGCCAGCAGTGAATATCGAGGGAACGAGCAGTACTTC.

This clonotype has a count of ten or more. The chain combines TRBV12-3 or TRBV12-4 with TRBJ1-6; 8 positions agree with TRBD1. The CDR3 is 14 amino acids. The J segment lost 6 bases and the V segment lost 3 bases, leaving 1 base of the junction unmatched. CDR3 coding DNA: TGTGCCAGCAGTTTGCAGGGGGCTAATTCACCCCTCCACTTT. It specifies CASSLQGANSPLHF.